This TCR beta chain is from a study of response to subunit inactivated influenza vaccine. TCRdb independently ran MiXCR on the RT-PCR reads; one entry per CDR3 protein. The sample records about 480,000 distinct CDR3 sequences, roughly 9.8% being singletons. Concerning this clonotype: Antigen specificity is unknown.

Regarding the study as a whole: Only a handful of new T cells, the authors suggested, are recruited with each seasonal influenza vaccination.

The origin of this receptor is a man between 50 and 59 years old who received an inactivated influenza vaccine. Sequenced material: PBMCs from blood, taken roughly 46 days after vaccination.

CDR3 coding DNA: TGTGCCAGCAGATCTCAAACCTCCTACGAGCAGTACTTC. This translates into CASRSQTSYEQYF. The chain carries TRBV12-3 or TRBV12-4 and TRBJ2-7, with D hard to call. V gave up 6 bases and J gave up 0 bases, with 9 bases separating them. The CDR3 spans 13 residues.